A selection of T cell receptor beta chains follows, all from one sample in a study of PD-L1 blockade in urothelial cancer. The data were produced by immunoSEQ multiplex PCR, yet TCRdb's version contains in-frame clones alone and is incomplete. This sample has 35,000 to 45,000 clones, with over 75% found just once. This specimen consisted of PBMCs, obtained around atezolizumab (anti-PD-L1) treatment. These receptors were taken from a man in his sixties or seventies with urothelial cancer. Both conserved end residues are part of each CDR3. The order of the fields is clone size, V gene, D gene, J gene, CDR3 protein, CDR3 DNA. D genes are given only for firm matches. Clone size is stated in some rows and not others, as once, few, many or a class when expanded.

>.|TRBV5-1|.|TRBJ1-1
CASRLGQMNTEAFF
TGCGCCAGCAGATTAGGACAGATGAACACTGAAGCTTTCTTT
>.|TRBV6-1|.|TRBJ1-2
CASSGQTVYGYTF
TGTGCCAGCAGTGGCCAGACAGTCTATGGCTACACCTTC
>.|TRBV10-3|.|TRBJ2-3
CAIRSRSGQSTDTQYF
TGTGCCATCAGGAGCCGTAGCGGTCAGAGCACAGATACGCAGTATTTT
>.|TRBV28|.|TRBJ2-7
CASSLFLDQGRDEQYF
TGTGCCAGCAGTTTATTTCTGGACCAGGGGCGCGACGAGCAGTACTTC
>.|TRBV2|TRBD1|TRBJ1-1
CASSQGTGHTEAFF
TGTGCCAGCAGCCAGGGGACAGGCCACACTGAAGCTTTCTTT
>.|TRBV7-9|TRBD1|TRBJ1-3
CASSPGTGGSGNTIYF
TGTGCCAGCAGCCCCGGGACAGGGGGCTCTGGAAACACCATATATTTT
>once|TRBV6-5|.|TRBJ2-5
CASSYYRGQETQYF
TGTGCCAGCAGTTACTATCGGGGGCAAGAGACCCAGTACTTC
>.|TRBV11-2|.|TRBJ2-3
CASSLDPVATDTQYF
TGTGCCAGCAGCTTAGATCCGGTAGCAACAGATACGCAGTATTTT
>.|TRBV10-3|.|TRBJ2-1
CAISEDFYNEQFF
TGTGCCATCAGTGAAGACTTTTACAATGAGCAGTTCTTC
>.|TRBV10-2|.|TRBJ2-7
CASRYREPYEQYF
TGCGCCAGCAGATACAGGGAACCCTACGAGCAGTACTTC
>once|TRBV10-3|TRBD2|TRBJ2-1
CAISTGTSGREQFF
TGTGCCATCAGCACCGGGACTAGCGGGAGGGAGCAGTTCTTC
>.|TRBV27|TRBD1|TRBJ2-4
CASSLSGGQAVPLAKNIQYF
TGTGCCAGCAGTTTATCCGGGGGACAGGCGGTTCCCTTAGCCAAAAACATTCAGTACTTC
>.|TRBV10-3|.|TRBJ2-2
CAIPFEGEDTGELFF
TGTGCCATCCCGTTTGAAGGGGAGGACACCGGGGAGCTGTTTTTT
>.|TRBV6-6|.|TRBJ1-1
CASSSTAANTEAFF
TGTGCCAGCAGTTCGACTGCGGCGAACACTGAAGCTTTCTTT
>.|TRBV28|.|TRBJ1-2
CASSANRVFDGYTF
TGTGCCAGCAGCGCGAACAGGGTTTTTGACGGCTACACCTTC